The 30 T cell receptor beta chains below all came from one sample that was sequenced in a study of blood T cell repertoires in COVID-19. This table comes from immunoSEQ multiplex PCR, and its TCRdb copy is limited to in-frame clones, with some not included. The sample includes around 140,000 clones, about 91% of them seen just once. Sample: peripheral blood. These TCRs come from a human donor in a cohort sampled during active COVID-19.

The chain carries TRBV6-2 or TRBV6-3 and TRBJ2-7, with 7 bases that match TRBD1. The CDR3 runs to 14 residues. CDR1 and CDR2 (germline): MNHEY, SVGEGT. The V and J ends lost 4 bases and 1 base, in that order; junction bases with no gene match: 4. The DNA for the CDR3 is TGTGCCAGCAGTTCCTACAGGGGTTCCTACGAGCAGTACTTC. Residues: CASSSYRGSYEQYF.

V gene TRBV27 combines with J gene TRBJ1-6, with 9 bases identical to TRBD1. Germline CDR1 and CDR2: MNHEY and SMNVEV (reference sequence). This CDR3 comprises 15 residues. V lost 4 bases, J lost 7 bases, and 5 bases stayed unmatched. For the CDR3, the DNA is TGTGCCAGCAGTTCGGACAGGGGAGGGAATTCACCCCTCCACTTT. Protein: CASSSDRGGNSPLHF.

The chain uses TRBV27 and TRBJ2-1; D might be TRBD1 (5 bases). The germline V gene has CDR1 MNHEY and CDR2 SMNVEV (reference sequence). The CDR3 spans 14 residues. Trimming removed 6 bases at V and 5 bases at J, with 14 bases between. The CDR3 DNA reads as TGTGCCAGCAGGCTGGGGCGAGAAAACAATGAGCAGTTCTTC. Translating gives CASRLGRENNEQFF.

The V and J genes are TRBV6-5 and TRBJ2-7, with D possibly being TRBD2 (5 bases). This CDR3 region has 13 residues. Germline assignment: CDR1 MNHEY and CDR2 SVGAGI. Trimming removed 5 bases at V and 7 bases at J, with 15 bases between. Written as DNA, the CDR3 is TGTGCCAGCAGTCTAAAAGGACCGGGGGAGCAGTACTTC. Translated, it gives CASSLKGPGEQYF.

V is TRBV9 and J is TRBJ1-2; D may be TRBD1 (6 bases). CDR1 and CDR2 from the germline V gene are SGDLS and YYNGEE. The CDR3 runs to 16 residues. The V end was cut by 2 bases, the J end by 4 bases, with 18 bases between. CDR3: CASSVAGTTNPYGYTF. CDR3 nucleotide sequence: TGTGCCAGCAGCGTCGCCGGGACAACTAACCCCTATGGCTACACCTTC.

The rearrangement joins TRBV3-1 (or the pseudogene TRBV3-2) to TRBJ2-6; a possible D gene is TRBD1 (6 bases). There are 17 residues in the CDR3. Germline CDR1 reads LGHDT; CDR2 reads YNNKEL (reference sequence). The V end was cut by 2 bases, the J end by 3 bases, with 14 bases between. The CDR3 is CASSQPAWGHGANVLTF. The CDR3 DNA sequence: TGTGCCAGCAGCCAACCAGCATGGGGACATGGGGCCAACGTCCTGACTTTC.

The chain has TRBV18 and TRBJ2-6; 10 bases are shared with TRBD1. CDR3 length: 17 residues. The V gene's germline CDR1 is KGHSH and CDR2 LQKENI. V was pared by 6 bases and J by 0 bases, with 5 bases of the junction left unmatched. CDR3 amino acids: CASSPGQGSSGANVLTF. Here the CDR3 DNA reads TGTGCCAGCTCTCCGGGACAGGGGAGCTCTGGGGCCAACGTCCTGACTTTC.

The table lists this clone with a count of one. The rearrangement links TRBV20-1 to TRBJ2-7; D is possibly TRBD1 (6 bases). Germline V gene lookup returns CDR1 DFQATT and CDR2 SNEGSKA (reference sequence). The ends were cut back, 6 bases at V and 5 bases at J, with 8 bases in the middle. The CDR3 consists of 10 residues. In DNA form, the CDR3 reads TGCAGTGCATGGGACAACGAGCAGTACTTC. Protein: CSAWDNEQYF.

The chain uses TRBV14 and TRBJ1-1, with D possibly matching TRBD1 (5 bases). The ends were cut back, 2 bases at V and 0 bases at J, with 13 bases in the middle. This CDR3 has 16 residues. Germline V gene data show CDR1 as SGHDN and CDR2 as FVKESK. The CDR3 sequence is CASSQLDDSLNTEAFF. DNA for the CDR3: TGTGCCAGCAGCCAACTAGATGACAGCCTGAACACTGAAGCTTTCTTT.

The CDR3: CAISASGNTEAFF. DNA for the CDR3: TGTGCCATCAGTGCCTCAGGGAACACTGAAGCTTTCTTT. The chain is built from TRBV10-3 and TRBJ1-1; the D is unclear. V was shortened by 4 bases and J by 1 base, with 7 bases between the two germline ends. CDR1 and CDR2 from the germline V gene are ENHRY and SYGVKD. CDR3 length: 13 residues.

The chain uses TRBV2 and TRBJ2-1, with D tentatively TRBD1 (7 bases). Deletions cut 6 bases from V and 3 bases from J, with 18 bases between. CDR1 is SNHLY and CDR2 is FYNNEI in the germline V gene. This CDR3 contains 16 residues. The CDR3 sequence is CASREGQLLGYNEQFF. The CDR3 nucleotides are TGTGCCAGCAGGGAGGGACAGCTACTAGGCTACAATGAGCAGTTCTTC.

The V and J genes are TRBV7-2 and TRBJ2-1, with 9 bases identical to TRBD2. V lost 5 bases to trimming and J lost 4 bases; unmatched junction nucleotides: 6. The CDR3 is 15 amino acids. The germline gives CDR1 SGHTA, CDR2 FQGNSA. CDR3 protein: CASSPLRGGYNEQFF. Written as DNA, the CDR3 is TGTGCCAGCAGCCCCCTGCGGGGGGGGTACAATGAGCAGTTCTTC.

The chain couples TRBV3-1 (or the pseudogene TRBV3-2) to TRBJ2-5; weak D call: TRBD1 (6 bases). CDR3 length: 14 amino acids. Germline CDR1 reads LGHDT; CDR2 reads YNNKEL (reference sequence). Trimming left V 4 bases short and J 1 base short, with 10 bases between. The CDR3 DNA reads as TGTGCCAGCAGCCTCAGGGGCTTCCAAGAGACCCAGTACTTC. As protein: CASSLRGFQETQYF.

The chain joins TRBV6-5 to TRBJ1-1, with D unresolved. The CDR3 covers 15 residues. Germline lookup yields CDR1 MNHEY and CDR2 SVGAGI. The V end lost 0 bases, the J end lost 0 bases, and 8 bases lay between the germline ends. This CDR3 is CASSYSRGLNTEAFF. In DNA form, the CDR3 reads TGTGCCAGCAGTTACTCTCGCGGGTTGAACACTGAAGCTTTCTTT.

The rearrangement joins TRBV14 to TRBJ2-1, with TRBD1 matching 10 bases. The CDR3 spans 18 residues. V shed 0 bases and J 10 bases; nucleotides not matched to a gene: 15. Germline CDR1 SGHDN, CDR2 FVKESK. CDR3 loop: CASSQDTHPRDRGGEQFF. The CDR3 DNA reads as TGTGCCAGCAGCCAAGATACCCATCCCCGGGACAGGGGAGGGGAGCAGTTCTTC.

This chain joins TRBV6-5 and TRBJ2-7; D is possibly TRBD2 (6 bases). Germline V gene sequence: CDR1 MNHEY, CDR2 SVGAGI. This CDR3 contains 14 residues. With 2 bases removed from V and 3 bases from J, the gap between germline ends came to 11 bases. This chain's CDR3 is CASSYGGAGYEQYF. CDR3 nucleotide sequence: TGTGCCAGCAGTTACGGCGGGGCGGGCTACGAGCAGTACTTC.

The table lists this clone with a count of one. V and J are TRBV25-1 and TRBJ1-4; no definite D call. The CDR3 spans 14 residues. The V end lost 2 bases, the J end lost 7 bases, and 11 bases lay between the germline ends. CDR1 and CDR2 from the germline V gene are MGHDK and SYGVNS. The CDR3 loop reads CASSETGVTEKLFF. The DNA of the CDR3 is TGTGCCAGCAGTGAAACCGGTGTCACTGAAAAACTGTTTTTT.

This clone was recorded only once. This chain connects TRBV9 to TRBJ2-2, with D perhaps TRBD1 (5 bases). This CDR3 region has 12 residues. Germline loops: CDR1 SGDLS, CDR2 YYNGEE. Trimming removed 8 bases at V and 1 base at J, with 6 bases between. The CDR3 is CASTGNTGELFF. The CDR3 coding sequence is TGTGCCAGTACAGGGAACACCGGGGAGCTGTTTTTT.

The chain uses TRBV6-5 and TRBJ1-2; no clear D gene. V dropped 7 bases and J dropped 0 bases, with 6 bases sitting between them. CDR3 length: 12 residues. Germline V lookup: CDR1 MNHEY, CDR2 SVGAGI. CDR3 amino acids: CASMRANYGYTF. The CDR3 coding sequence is TGTGCCAGCATGCGTGCTAACTATGGCTACACCTTC.

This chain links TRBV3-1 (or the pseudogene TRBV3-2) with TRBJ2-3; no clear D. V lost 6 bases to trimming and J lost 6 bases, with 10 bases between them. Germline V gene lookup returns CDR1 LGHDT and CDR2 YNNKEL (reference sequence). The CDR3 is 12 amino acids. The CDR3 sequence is CASSVAGDTQYF. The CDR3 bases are TGTGCCAGCAGTGTCGCTGGCGATACGCAGTATTTT.

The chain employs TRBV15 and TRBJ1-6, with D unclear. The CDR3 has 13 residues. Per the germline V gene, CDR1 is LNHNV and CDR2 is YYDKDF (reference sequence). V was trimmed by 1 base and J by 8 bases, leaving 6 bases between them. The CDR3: CATSRATDSPLHF. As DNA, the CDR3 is TGTGCCACCAGCAGAGCTACAGATTCACCCCTCCACTTT.

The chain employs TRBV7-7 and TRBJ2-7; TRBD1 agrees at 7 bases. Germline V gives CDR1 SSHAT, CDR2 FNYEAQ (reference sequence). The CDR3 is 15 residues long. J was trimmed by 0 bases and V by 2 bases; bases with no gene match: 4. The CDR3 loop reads CASSLSGGSSYEQYF. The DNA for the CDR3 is TGTGCCAGCAGCTTATCAGGGGGTTCCTCCTACGAGCAGTACTTC.

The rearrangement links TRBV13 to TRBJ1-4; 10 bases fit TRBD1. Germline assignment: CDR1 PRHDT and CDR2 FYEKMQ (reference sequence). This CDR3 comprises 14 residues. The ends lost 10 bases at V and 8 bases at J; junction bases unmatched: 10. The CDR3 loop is CATTRGGQGEKLFF. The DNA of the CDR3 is TGTGCCACTACCCGAGGGGGACAGGGGGAAAAACTGTTTTTT.

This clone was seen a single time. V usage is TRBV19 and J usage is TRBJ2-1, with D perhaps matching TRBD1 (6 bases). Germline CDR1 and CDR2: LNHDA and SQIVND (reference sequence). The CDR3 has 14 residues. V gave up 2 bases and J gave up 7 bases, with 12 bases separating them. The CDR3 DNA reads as TGTGCCAGTAGTATACAGGGGATGTGGAATGAGCAGTTCTTC. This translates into CASSIQGMWNEQFF.

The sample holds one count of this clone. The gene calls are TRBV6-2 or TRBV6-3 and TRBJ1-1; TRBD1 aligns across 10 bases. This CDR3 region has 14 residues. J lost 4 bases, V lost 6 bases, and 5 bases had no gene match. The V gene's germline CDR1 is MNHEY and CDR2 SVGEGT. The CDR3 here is CASSPTGGFTEAFF. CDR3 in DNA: TGTGCCAGCAGCCCGACAGGGGGCTTCACTGAAGCTTTCTTT.

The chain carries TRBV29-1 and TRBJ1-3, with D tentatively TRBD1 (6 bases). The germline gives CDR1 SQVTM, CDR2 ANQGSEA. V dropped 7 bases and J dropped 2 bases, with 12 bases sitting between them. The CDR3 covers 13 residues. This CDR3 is CSALTGPGNTIYF. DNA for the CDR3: TGCAGCGCCTTAACAGGGCCTGGAAACACCATATATTTT.

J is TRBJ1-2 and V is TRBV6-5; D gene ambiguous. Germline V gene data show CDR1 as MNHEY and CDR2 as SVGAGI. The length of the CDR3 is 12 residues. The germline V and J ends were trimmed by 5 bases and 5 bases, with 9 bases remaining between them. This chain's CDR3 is CASSREGYGYTF. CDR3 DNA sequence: TGTGCCAGCAGTCGAGAGGGATATGGCTACACCTTC.

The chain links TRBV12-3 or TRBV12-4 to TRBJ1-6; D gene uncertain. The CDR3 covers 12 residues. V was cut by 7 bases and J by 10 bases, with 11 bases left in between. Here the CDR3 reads CASTLTNSPLHF. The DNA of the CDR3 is TGTGCCAGCACTCTGACAAACTCACCCCTCCACTTT.

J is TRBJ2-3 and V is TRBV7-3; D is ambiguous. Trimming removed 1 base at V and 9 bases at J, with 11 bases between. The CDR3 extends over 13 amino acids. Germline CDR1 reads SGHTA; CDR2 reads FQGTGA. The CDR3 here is CASSLNEEETQYF. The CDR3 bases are TGTGCCAGCAGCTTAAATGAAGAAGAGACGCAGTATTTT.

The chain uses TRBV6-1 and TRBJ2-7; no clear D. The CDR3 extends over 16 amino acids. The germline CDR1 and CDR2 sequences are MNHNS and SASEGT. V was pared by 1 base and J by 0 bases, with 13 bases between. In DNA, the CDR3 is TGTGCCAGCAGTGAAGAGAGGAGTATTAGCTCCTACGAGCAGTACTTC. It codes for CASSEERSISSYEQYF.